These T cell receptor beta chains were read from a single sample in a study of T-cell memory formation after mild COVID-19. TCRdb reprocessed the 5' RACE reads via MiXCR and lists one record per CDR3 protein. The data show about 55,000 distinct CDR3 sequences, with 9% to 9.5% seen just once and around 1.2% held by the top ten. The sample consisted of PBMCs or a T cell subset sorted from them (not recorded which). The receptors here all came from a young man who had mild COVID-19 (a few samples of this study predate the infection). Cell type and time point are not known. Each CDR3 is given with its conserved first and last residue. A D gene is named only where the DNA matches it firmly. The listing skips clone size in some rows; elsewhere it reads once, few, many or a size class.

cdr3_length j_call clone_size d_call v_call cdr3_aa cdr3_nt
14 TRBJ2-5 - - TRBV5-6 CASSQQGYGETQYF TGTGCCAGCAGCCAACAGGGTTATGGGGAGACCCAGTACTTC
19 TRBJ2-4 many - TRBV4-2 CASSQDHNLVRLAKNIQYF TGTGCCAGCAGCCAAGATCATAACCTGGTCAGACTAGCCAAAAACATTCAGTACTTC
14 TRBJ1-1 - TRBD1 TRBV9 CASSLTGVRTEAFF TGTGCCAGCAGCCTTACAGGGGTTCGCACTGAAGCTTTCTTT
13 TRBJ1-4 few - TRBV12-3/TRBV12-4 CASSLAGLEKLFF TGTGCCAGCAGTTTAGCCGGGCTTGAAAAACTGTTTTTT
17 TRBJ2-6 - - TRBV4-2 CASSQVAGFGGANVLTF TGTGCCAGCAGCCAAGTGGCGGGATTTGGCGGGGCCAACGTCCTGACTTTC
16 TRBJ2-3 - TRBD2 TRBV6-5 CASSPRIAGNTDTQYF TGTGCCAGCAGCCCCCGTATAGCGGGGAACACAGATACGCAGTATTTT
14 TRBJ1-2 few - TRBV11-2 CASSLGRRVYGYTF TGTGCCAGCAGCTTAGGGCGCAGGGTCTATGGCTACACCTTC
15 TRBJ2-3 - TRBD1 TRBV7-9 CASHIGGTDTDTQYF TGTGCCAGCCACATAGGTGGGACAGACACAGATACGCAGTATTTT
18 TRBJ2-2 few - TRBV25-1 CASSEPPQQGGNTGELFF TGTGCCAGCAGTGAACCCCCCCAGCAGGGAGGTAACACCGGGGAGCTGTTTTTT
15 TRBJ2-3 many - TRBV7-2 CASSFQGVGTDTQYF TGTGCCAGCAGCTTCCAAGGTGTGGGCACAGATACGCAGTATTTT
15 TRBJ2-5 - - TRBV7-2 CASSLVAAGQETQYF TGTGCCAGCAGCTTAGTGGCTGCCGGTCAAGAGACCCAGTACTTC
14 TRBJ1-1 - - TRBV9 CASSGSSGAQEAFF TGTGCCAGCAGCGGGAGTTCAGGGGCTCAAGAAGCTTTCTTT
13 TRBJ2-4 many - TRBV30 CAWSKARGNIQYF TGTGCCTGGAGTAAGGCCAGGGGAAACATTCAGTACTTC
14 TRBJ2-5 - - TRBV7-9 CASSFGSPRGTQYF TGTGCCAGCAGCTTCGGCAGCCCAAGGGGGACCCAGTACTTC
13 TRBJ2-3 - TRBD1 TRBV20-1 CSAPDRGLDTQYF TGCAGTGCTCCCGACAGGGGACTGGATACGCAGTATTTT
12 TRBJ2-4 - - TRBV18 CASSPGEDIQYF TGTGCCAGCTCACCTGGGGAGGACATTCAGTACTTC
14 TRBJ2-1 few - TRBV6-2/TRBV6-3 CASRLGTGNNEQFF TGTGCCAGCAGACTTGGGACGGGTAACAATGAGCAGTTCTTC
12 TRBJ1-1 few - TRBV5-1 CASSFENTEAFF TGCGCCAGCAGCTTTGAGAACACTGAAGCTTTCTTT
15 TRBJ2-1 - - TRBV9 CASSVGTRSYNEQFF TGTGCCAGCAGCGTAGGGACTCGTTCCTACAATGAGCAGTTCTTC
10 TRBJ2-7 many - TRBV5-1 CASGVYEQYF TGCGCCAGCGGAGTATACGAGCAGTACTTC
15 TRBJ1-1 - - TRBV7-6 CASSLMQGRNTEAFF TGTGCCAGCAGCTTAATGCAGGGACGGAACACTGAAGCTTTCTTT
13 TRBJ2-6 - - TRBV12-3/TRBV12-4 CASTNSGANVLTF TGTGCCAGCACCAACTCTGGGGCCAACGTCCTGACTTTC
15 TRBJ2-1 - - TRBV25-1 CASSEFRGRNNEQFF TGTGCCAGCAGTGAATTCCGGGGGAGAAACAATGAGCAGTTCTTC
15 TRBJ2-1 few - TRBV9 CASSPRSSEHNEQFF TGTGCCAGCAGCCCCCGATCTAGCGAGCACAATGAGCAGTTCTTC
11 TRBJ2-1 many - TRBV20-1 CSAPLVSEQFF TGCAGTGCTCCACTAGTGTCGGAGCAGTTCTTC
17 TRBJ2-5 many TRBD1 TRBV11-3 CASSSRTGQGAGETQYF TGTGCCAGCAGCTCCCGAACTGGACAGGGGGCTGGAGAGACCCAGTACTTC
11 TRBJ2-2 many - TRBV29-1 CSGGDTGELFF TGCAGCGGGGGGGACACCGGGGAGCTGTTTTTT
14 TRBJ1-1 - - TRBV12-3/TRBV12-4 CASSLDRPNTEAFF TGTGCCAGCAGCCTAGACAGGCCCAACACTGAAGCTTTCTTT
16 TRBJ2-3 few TRBD2 TRBV14 CASSRTGGLITDTQYF TGTGCCAGCAGCCGAACGGGAGGGCTAATCACAGATACGCAGTATTTT
15 TRBJ2-7 - - TRBV7-2 CASSPQRGPLIRQYF TGTGCCAGCAGCCCCCAACGAGGCCCTTTAATACGGCAGTACTTC
14 TRBJ2-5 - - TRBV12-3/TRBV12-4 CASSHRGAFETQYF TGTGCCAGCAGTCACCGGGGAGCTTTCGAGACCCAGTACTTC
18 TRBJ2-3 medium-sized TRBD2 TRBV11-2 CASSQTVVSGGRTDTQYF TGTGCCAGCAGCCAGACCGTCGTTAGCGGGGGTCGCACAGATACGCAGTATTTT
15 TRBJ1-5 few - TRBV7-2 CASSLLLDSNQPQHF TGTGCCAGCAGCTTACTTTTGGACAGCAATCAGCCCCAGCATTTT
12 TRBJ1-1 - - TRBV29-1 CSATNPRTEAFF TGCAGCGCGACCAACCCCCGGACTGAAGCTTTCTTT
15 TRBJ2-1 many TRBD1 TRBV2 CASSGPGQGYNEQFF TGTGCCAGCAGTGGCCCGGGACAGGGGTACAATGAGCAGTTCTTC
13 TRBJ1-1 few - TRBV7-3 CASSQQLNTEAFF TGTGCCAGCAGCCAACAGCTGAACACTGAAGCTTTCTTT
16 TRBJ2-1 - - TRBV7-3 CASSPTGNAGAREQFF TGTGCCAGCAGCCCCACCGGAAACGCGGGGGCAAGGGAGCAGTTCTTC
14 TRBJ2-5 many - TRBV5-1 CASSLLPGGETQYF TGCGCCAGCAGCTTGTTACCAGGCGGCGAGACCCAGTACTTC
17 TRBJ1-6 - TRBD1 TRBV4-3 CASSQDPGGGYNSPLHF TGCGCCAGCAGCCAAGATCCAGGGGGCGGCTATAATTCACCCCTCCACTTT
12 TRBJ2-3 many - TRBV6-2/TRBV6-3 CASTYSLDTQYF TGTGCCAGCACCTACTCTCTCGATACGCAGTATTTT
13 TRBJ2-2 few - TRBV4-3 CASSQLFTGELFF TGCGCCAGCAGCCAGCTCTTCACCGGGGAGCTGTTTTTT
15 TRBJ1-1 - TRBD1 TRBV9 CASSTGQGVDTEAFF TGTGCCAGCAGCACCGGACAGGGGGTGGACACTGAAGCTTTCTTT
15 TRBJ1-5 few - TRBV9 CASSQGGVWHQPQHF TGTGCCAGCAGCCAAGGAGGGGTTTGGCATCAGCCCCAGCATTTT
15 TRBJ1-2 few TRBD1 TRBV5-1 CASSHNGQGAGGYTF TGCGCCAGCAGCCACAACGGACAGGGAGCAGGTGGCTACACCTTC
14 TRBJ2-2 - - TRBV7-2 CASSPWTNTGELFF TGTGCCAGCAGCCCCTGGACGAACACCGGGGAGCTGTTTTTT
14 TRBJ2-5 few - TRBV12-3/TRBV12-4 CASSFYGPGETQYF TGTGCCAGCAGTTTCTATGGACCGGGAGAGACCCAGTACTTC
14 TRBJ1-1 few TRBD1 TRBV6-1 CASSLTGVSTEAFF TGTGCCAGCAGCCTGACAGGGGTGAGCACTGAAGCTTTCTTT
15 TRBJ2-1 - TRBD2 TRBV6-6 CASSAGGDSYNEQFF TGTGCCAGCAGCGCCGGGGGGGACTCCTACAATGAGCAGTTCTTC
14 TRBJ2-2 few TRBD2 TRBV5-6 CASSRGGLTGELFF TGTGCCAGCAGCCGGGGAGGGCTCACCGGGGAGCTGTTTTTT
15 TRBJ1-2 few - TRBV27 CASSLSLQGIYGYTF TGTGCCAGCAGTTTATCCCTACAGGGAATCTATGGCTACACCTTC
12 TRBJ1-1 many - TRBV6-5 CASSYSRHKVFF TGTGCCAGCAGTTACTCCCGCCATAAGGTTTTCTTT
17 TRBJ1-2 few TRBD1 TRBV7-2 CASSSTGGAGGHYGYTF TGTGCCAGCAGCTCCACAGGGGGCGCCGGGGGACACTATGGCTACACCTTC
19 TRBJ1-2 few TRBD1 TRBV5-1 CASSPRAGTGESDPYGYTF TGCGCCAGCAGCCCTCGAGCGGGGACAGGGGAATCGGACCCTTATGGCTACACCTTC
16 TRBJ2-1 - TRBD2 TRBV11-2 CASSLLAGTSRNEQFF TGTGCCAGCAGCCTTCTCGCCGGGACTAGCCGCAATGAGCAGTTCTTC
14 TRBJ1-1 - - TRBV6-1 CASSEDLHNTEAFF TGTGCCAGCAGCGAGGACCTCCATAACACTGAAGCTTTCTTT
13 TRBJ1-1 - - TRBV6-4 CASSDWEGTEAFF TGTGCCAGCAGTGACTGGGAAGGGACTGAAGCTTTCTTT
14 TRBJ2-6 few - TRBV7-9 CASPEGSDANVLTF TGTGCCTCCCCCGAGGGAAGTGATGCCAACGTCCTGACTTTC
14 TRBJ2-5 few - TRBV12-3/TRBV12-4 CASSLAAAQETQYF TGTGCCAGCAGTTTAGCGGCAGCTCAAGAGACCCAGTACTTC